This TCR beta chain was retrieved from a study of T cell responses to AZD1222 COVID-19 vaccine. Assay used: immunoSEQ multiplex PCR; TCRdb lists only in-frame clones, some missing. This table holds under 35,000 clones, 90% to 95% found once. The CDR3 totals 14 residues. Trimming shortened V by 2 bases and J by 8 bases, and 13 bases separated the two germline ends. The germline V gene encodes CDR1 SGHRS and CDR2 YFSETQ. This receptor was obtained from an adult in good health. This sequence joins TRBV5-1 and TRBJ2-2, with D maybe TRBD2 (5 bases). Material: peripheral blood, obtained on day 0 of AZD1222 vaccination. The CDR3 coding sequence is TGCGCCAGCAGCTTCACTAGAGAAGGTGGGGAGCTGTTTTTT. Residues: CASSFTREGGELFF.